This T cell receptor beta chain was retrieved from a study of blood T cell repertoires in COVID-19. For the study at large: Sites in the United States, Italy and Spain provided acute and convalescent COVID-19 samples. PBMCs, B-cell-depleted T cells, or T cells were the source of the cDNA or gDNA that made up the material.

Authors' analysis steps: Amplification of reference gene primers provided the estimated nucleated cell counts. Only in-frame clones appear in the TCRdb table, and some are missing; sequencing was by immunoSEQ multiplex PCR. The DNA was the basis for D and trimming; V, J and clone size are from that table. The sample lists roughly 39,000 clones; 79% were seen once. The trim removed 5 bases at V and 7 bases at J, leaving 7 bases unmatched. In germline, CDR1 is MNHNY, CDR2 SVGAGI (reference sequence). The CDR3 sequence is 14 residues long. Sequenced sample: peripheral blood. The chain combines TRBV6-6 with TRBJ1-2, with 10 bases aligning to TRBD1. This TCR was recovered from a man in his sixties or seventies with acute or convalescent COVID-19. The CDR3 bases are TGTGCCAGCAGTCGGGACAGGGGAAGCGGTGGCTACACCTTC. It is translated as CASSRDRGSGGYTF.